The rows below give T cell receptor beta chains drawn from one sample of a study of graft-versus-host responses after intestinal transplantation. TCRdb's table, derived via immunoSEQ multiplex PCR, lists solely in-frame clones and lacks some. The sample holds more than 85,000 clones, around 80% seen once. No antigen is known for these receptors. The source material was unstimulated CD4+ T cells sorted from spleen or lymph node cells, sampled before intestinal transplant. These receptors came from a human donor who received an intestinal transplant. The CDR3 runs from the conserved cysteine through the conserved F or W. Fields, in order: V gene, J gene, D gene, clone size, CDR3 protein, CDR3 DNA. D genes are given only for firm matches. For some rows the clone size is stated as once, few or many, or as a class when expanded; others skip it.

>TRBV5-4|TRBJ2-5|NA|NA
CASSLGTPPGETQYF
TGTGCCAGCAGCTTGGGTACCCCTCCAGGGGAGACCCAGTACTTC
>TRBV28|TRBJ2-7|NA|NA
CASRPASGTEQYF
TGTGCCAGCAGGCCGGCTAGTGGTACTGAGCAGTACTTC
>TRBV7-9|TRBJ2-2|NA|NA
CASSLATQGVQNTGELFF
TGTGCCAGCAGCTTAGCGACCCAAGGGGTACAGAACACCGGGGAGCTGTTTTTT
>TRBV9|TRBJ2-1|NA|NA
CASSVGGGASSYNEQFF
TGTGCCAGCAGCGTAGGAGGCGGGGCGAGCTCCTACAATGAGCAGTTCTTC
>TRBV7-2|TRBJ1-3|NA|NA
CASSFFIAQTSGNTIYF
TGTGCCAGCAGCTTTTTTATTGCACAGACGTCTGGAAACACCATATATTTT
>TRBV7-3|TRBJ2-5|NA|NA
CASSSGGTQYF
TGTGCCAGCAGCTCCGGGGGGACCCAGTACTTC
>TRBV28|TRBJ2-3|TRBD2|NA
CASKRLGGDTQYF
TGTGCCAGCAAGCGGTTGGGGGGGGATACGCAGTATTTT
>TRBV18|TRBJ2-2|TRBD1|NA
CASADREGGELFF
TGTGCCAGCGCCGACAGGGAAGGAGGGGAGCTGTTTTTT
>TRBV9|TRBJ1-3|NA|once
CASSVVEGISGNTIYF
TGTGCCAGCAGCGTAGTCGAGGGTATTAGTGGAAACACCATATATTTT
>TRBV28|TRBJ1-5|NA|NA
CASSLPPGGNQPQHF
TGTGCCAGCAGTTTACCCCCAGGGGGCAATCAGCCCCAGCATTTT
>TRBV5-1|TRBJ2-5|NA|NA
CASSLGHDQETQYF
TGCGCCAGCAGCTTAGGACACGACCAAGAGACCCAGTACTTC